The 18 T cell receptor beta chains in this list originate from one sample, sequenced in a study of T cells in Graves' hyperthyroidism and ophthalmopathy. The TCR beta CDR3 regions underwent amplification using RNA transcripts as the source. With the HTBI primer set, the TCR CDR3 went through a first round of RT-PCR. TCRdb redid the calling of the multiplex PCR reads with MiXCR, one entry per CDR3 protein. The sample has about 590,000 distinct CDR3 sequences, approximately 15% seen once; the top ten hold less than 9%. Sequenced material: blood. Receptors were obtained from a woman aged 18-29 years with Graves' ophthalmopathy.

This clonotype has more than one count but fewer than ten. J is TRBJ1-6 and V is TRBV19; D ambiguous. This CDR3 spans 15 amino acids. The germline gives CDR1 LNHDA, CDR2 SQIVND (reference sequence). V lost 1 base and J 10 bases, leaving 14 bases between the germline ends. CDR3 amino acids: CASSIVLGSGSPLHF. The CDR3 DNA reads TGTGCCAGTAGTATAGTACTTGGCAGCGGGTCACCCCTCCACTTT.

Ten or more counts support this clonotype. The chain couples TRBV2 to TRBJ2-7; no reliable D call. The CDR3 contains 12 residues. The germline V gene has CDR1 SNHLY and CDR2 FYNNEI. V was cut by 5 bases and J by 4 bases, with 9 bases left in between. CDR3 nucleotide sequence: TGTGCCAGCAGTCTGACTTTTTACGAGCAGTACTTC. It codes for CASSLTFYEQYF. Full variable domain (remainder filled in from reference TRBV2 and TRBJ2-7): EPEVTQTPSHQVTQMGQEVILRCVPISNHLYFYWYRQILGQKVEFLVSFYNNEISEKSEIFDDQFSVERPDGSNFTLKIRSTKLEDSAMYFCASSLTFYEQYFGPGTRLTVT.

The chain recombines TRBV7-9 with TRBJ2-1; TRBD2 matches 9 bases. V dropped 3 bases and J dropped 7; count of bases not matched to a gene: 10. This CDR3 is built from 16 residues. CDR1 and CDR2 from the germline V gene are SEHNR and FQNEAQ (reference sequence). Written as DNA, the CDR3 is TGTGCCAGCAGCTTTACTAGCGGGCACAAAAGGAATGAGCAGTTCTTC. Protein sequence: CASSFTSGHKRNEQFF.

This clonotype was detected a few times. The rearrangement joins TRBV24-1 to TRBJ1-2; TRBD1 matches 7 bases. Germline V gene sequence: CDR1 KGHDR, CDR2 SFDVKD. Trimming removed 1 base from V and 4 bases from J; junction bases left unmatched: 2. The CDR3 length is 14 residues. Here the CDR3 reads CATSDFTGAYGYTF. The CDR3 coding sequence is TGTGCCACCAGTGATTTTACAGGGGCCTATGGCTACACCTTC.

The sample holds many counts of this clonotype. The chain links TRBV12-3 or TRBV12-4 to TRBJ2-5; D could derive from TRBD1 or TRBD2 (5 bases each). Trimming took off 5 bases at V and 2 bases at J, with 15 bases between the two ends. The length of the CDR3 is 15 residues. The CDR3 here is CASSRDPALQETQYF. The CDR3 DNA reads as TGTGCCAGCAGTCGGGACCCCGCCTTACAAGAGACCCAGTACTTC.

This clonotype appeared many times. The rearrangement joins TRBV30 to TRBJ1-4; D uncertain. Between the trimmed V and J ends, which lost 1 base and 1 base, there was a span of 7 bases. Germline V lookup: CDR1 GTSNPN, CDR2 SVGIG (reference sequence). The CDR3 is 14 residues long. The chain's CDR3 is CAWSATGTNEKLFF. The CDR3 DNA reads TGTGCCTGGAGTGCCACCGGAACTAATGAAAAACTGTTTTTT. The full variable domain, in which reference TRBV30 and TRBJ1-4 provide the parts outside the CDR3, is SQTIHQWPATLVQPVGSPLSLECTVEGTSNPNLYWYRQAAGRGLQLLFYSVGIGQISSEVPQNLSASRPQDRQFILSSKKLLLSDSGFYLCAWSATGTNEKLFFGSGTQLSVL.

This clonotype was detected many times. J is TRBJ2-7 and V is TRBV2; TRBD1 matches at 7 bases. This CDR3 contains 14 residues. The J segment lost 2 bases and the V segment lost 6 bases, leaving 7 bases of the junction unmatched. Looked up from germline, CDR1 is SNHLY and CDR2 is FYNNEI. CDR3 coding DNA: TGTGCCAGCAGCAGGGACAGAGGAACCTACGAGCAGTACTTC. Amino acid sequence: CASSRDRGTYEQYF.

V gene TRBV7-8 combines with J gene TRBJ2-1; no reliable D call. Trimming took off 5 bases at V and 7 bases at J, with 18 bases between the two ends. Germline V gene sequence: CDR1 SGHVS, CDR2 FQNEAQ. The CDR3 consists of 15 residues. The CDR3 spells CASSRGPSQLNEQFF. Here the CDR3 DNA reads TGTGCCAGCAGCCGTGGCCCTTCCCAACTTAATGAGCAGTTCTTC.

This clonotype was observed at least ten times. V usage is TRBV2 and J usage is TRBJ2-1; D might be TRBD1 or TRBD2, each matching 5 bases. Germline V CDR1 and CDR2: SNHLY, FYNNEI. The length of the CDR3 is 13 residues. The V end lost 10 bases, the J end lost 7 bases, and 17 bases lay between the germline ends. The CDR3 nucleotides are TGTGCCACCCCCGGCAGGGACCGGAATGAGCAGTTCTTC. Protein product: CATPGRDRNEQFF.

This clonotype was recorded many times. CDR3 coding DNA: TGTGCCAGCAGCAGAACATCCTCTGGAAACACCATATATTTT. Translation: CASSRTSSGNTIYF. The chain recombines TRBV11-3 with TRBJ1-3; D unresolved. Germline V gene data show CDR1 as SGHNT and CDR2 as YENEEA. The CDR3 consists of 14 residues. V lost 5 bases, J lost 0 bases, and 8 bases lay in between.

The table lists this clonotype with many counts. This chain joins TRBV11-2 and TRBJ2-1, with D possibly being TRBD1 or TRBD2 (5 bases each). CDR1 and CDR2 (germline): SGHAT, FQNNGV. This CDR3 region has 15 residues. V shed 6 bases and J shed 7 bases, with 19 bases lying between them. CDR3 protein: CASRRPGRGRNEQFF. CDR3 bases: TGTGCCAGCAGGCGCCCGGGACGGGGCCGTAATGAGCAGTTCTTC.

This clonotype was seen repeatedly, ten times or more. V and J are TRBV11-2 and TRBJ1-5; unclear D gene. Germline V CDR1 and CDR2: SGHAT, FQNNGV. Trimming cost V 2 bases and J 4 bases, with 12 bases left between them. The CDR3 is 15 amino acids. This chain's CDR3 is CASSLIRGPNQPQHF. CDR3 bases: TGTGCCAGCAGCTTAATTCGCGGCCCAAATCAGCCCCAGCATTTT. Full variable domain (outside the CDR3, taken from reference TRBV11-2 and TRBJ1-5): EAGVAQSPRYKIIEKRQSVAFWCNPISGHATLYWYQQILGQGPKLLIQFQNNGVVDDSQLPKDRFSAERLKGVDSTLKIQPAKLEDSAVYLCASSLIRGPNQPQHFGDGTRLSIL.

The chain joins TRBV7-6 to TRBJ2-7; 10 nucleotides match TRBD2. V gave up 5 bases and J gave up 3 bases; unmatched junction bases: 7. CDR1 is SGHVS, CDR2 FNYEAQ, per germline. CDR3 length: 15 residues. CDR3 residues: CASSLPASGSYEQYF. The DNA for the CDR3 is TGTGCCAGCAGCCTCCCGGCTAGCGGGAGCTACGAGCAGTACTTC.

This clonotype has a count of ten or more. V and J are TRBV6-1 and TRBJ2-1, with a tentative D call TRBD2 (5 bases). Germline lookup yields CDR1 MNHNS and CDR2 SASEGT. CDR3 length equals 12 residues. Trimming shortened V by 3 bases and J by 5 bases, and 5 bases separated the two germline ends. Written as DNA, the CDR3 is TGTGCCAGCAGTGAGCGGGACAATGAGCAGTTCTTC. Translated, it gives CASSERDNEQFF.

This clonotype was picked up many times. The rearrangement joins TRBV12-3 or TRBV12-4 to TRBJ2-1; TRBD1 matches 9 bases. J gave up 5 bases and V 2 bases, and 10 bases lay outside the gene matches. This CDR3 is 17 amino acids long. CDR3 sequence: CASSLTGAGQGNNEQFF. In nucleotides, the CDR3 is TGTGCCAGCAGTTTAACGGGGGCGGGACAGGGAAACAATGAGCAGTTCTTC.

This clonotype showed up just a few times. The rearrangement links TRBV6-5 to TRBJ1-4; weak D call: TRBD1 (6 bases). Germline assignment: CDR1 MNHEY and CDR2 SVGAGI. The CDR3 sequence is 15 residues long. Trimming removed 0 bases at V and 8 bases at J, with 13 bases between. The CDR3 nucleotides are TGTGCCAGCAGTTACTCGGCAGGGGTTGGGGAAAAACTGTTTTTT. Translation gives CASSYSAGVGEKLFF.

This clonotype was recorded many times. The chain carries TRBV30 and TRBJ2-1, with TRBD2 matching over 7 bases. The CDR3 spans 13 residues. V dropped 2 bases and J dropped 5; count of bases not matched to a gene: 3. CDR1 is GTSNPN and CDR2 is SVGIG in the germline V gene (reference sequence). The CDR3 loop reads CAWSWGGNNEQFF. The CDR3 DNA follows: TGTGCCTGGAGTTGGGGGGGTAACAATGAGCAGTTCTTC.

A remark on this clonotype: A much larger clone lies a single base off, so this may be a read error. CDR3 nucleotide sequence: TGTGCCAGCAGTTTCCCGATTTATAACCATGGCTACACCTTC. Translated: CASSFPIYNHGYTF. V and J are TRBV28 and TRBJ1-2; D unresolved. The V gene's germline CDR1 is MDHEN and CDR2 SYDVKM. The CDR3 length is 14 residues.